The 18 T cell receptor beta chains in this list originate from one sample, sequenced in a study of cytomegalovirus exposure and HLA in healthy donors. It was with 60 Vbeta and 13 Jbeta primers that the PCR ran. Clones were sequenced by immunoSEQ multiplex PCR, and TCRdb holds only the in-frame ones, with some missing. The profile shows about 110,000 clones, 55% to 75% of them singletons. Sequenced input: PBMCs. Every receptor here comes from a woman in her 70s in good health and CMV-seropositive.

J is TRBJ1-5 and V is TRBV5-1, with 11 bases matching TRBD1. The CDR3 contains 13 residues. V shed 4 bases and J 6 bases; nucleotides not matched to a gene: 0. Germline V CDR1 and CDR2: SGHRS, YFSETQ. CDR3: CASSGTGGQPQHF. CDR3 sequence (DNA): TGCGCCAGCAGCGGGACAGGGGGTCAGCCCCAGCATTTT. Variable domain in full (rest from reference TRBV5-1 and TRBJ1-5): KAGVTQTPRYLIKTRGQQVTLSCSPISGHRSVSWYQQTPGQGLQFLFEYFSETQRNKGNFPGRFSGRQFSNSRSEMNVSTLELGDSALYLCASSGTGGQPQHFGDGTRLSIL.

The J gene is TRBJ1-5, the V gene TRBV19, with 7 nucleotides matching TRBD1. This CDR3 contains 15 residues. Per the germline V gene, CDR1 is LNHDA and CDR2 is SQIVND (reference sequence). Trimming removed 4 bases from V and 3 bases from J; junction bases left unmatched: 6. The CDR3 coding sequence is TGTGCCAGTAGTACGTCGACAGGGTTCAATCAGCCCCAGCATTTT. It specifies CASSTSTGFNQPQHF.

This chain links TRBV15 with TRBJ1-5, with TRBD1 matching 8 bases. The CDR3 runs to 15 residues. V trimming: 5 bases; J trimming: 6 bases; junction bases outside the gene matches: 9. Germline V gene lookup returns CDR1 LNHNV and CDR2 YYDKDF (reference sequence). The CDR3 DNA follows: TGTGCCACCAGCCTAGTGTCAGGGGGCGGTCAGCCCCAGCATTTT. Protein product: CATSLVSGGGQPQHF.

This clone was recorded only once. The rearrangement uses TRBV5-1 and TRBJ2-4; 9 bases line up with TRBD2. The junction had 12 bases not matched to a gene; V was cut back by 0 bases and J by 5 bases. Looked up from germline, CDR1 is SGHRS and CDR2 is YFSETQ. The CDR3 loop spans 18 amino acids. The CDR3 sequence: CASSLGPRGSGGQNIQYF. CDR3 coding DNA: TGCGCCAGCAGCTTGGGCCCCAGGGGTAGCGGGGGCCAAAACATTCAGTACTTC. Supplemented by reference TRBV5-1 and TRBJ2-4, the full variable domain reads KAGVTQTPRYLIKTRGQQVTLSCSPISGHRSVSWYQQTPGQGLQFLFEYFSETQRNKGNFPGRFSGRQFSNSRSEMNVSTLELGDSALYLCASSLGPRGSGGQNIQYFGAGTRLSVL.

V and J are TRBV5-8 and TRBJ1-4; D uncertain. V shed 0 bases and J shed 0 bases, with 9 bases lying between them. This CDR3 contains 16 residues. The germline CDR1 and CDR2 sequences are SGHTS and YDEGEE. In DNA form, the CDR3 reads TGTGCCAGCAGCTTGGGAACAGTCGCAACTAATGAAAAACTGTTTTTT. It translates to CASSLGTVATNEKLFF.

Comments on this clone: Other DNA variants within this sample encode the same CDR3. The chain links TRBV30 to TRBJ2-5; 8 bases line up with TRBD2. Germline CDR1 reads GTSNPN; CDR2 reads SVGIG (reference sequence). The CDR3 totals 18 residues. The trim removed 4 bases at V and 1 base at J, leaving 17 bases unmatched. The CDR3, as DNA: TGTGCCTGGATTTTGGGGTTACAAGGGGCGGGGGGCCAAGAGACCCAGTACTTC. This sequence encodes CAWILGLQGAGGQETQYF.

This clone was observed a handful of times. V gene TRBV29-1 combines with J gene TRBJ1-4; 9 nucleotides align to TRBD1. Germline values: CDR1 SQVTM, CDR2 ANQGSEA. The CDR3 is 15 amino acids. The trim removed 7 bases at V and 8 bases at J, leaving 14 bases unmatched. CDR3 sequence reads: CSAGKGGQGPEKLFF. The CDR3 nucleotides are TGCAGCGCGGGGAAGGGGGGACAGGGCCCCGAAAAACTGTTTTTT.

V usage is TRBV21-1 and J usage is TRBJ1-1. TRBV21-1 is noted as a pseudogene. The CDR3 consists of 10 residues. The chain's CDR3 is CASSPTGAFF. CDR3 DNA: TGTGCCAGCAGCCCAACGGGGGCTTTCTTT.

This chain joins TRBV29-1 and TRBJ2-3; 11 nucleotides match TRBD2. J lost 4 bases, V lost 6 bases, and 3 bases had no gene match. The CDR3 spans 13 residues. Germline loops: CDR1 SQVTM, CDR2 ANQGSEA. The CDR3 reads CSVLAGGPDTQYF. CDR3 sequence (DNA): TGCAGCGTCCTAGCGGGGGGTCCAGATACGCAGTATTTT.

This sequence joins TRBV6-6 and TRBJ2-7, with a tentative D call TRBD1 (5 bases). The CDR3 has 14 amino acids. Germline values: CDR1 MNHNY, CDR2 SVGAGI (reference sequence). Between the trimmed V and J ends, which lost 4 bases and 4 bases, there was a span of 14 bases. CDR3 sequence: CASSSLAGKYEQYF. DNA for the CDR3: TGTGCCAGCAGTTCTCTGGCAGGGAAATACGAGCAGTACTTC.

This chain uses TRBV7-8 with TRBJ2-7, with 7 nucleotides matching TRBD2. Germline lookup yields CDR1 SGHVS and CDR2 FQNEAQ. Trimming cost V 4 bases and J 0 bases; bases outside gene matches: 9. CDR3 length: 16 amino acids. The CDR3 is CASSSAWRGSSYEQYF. In DNA form, the CDR3 reads TGTGCCAGCAGCTCTGCCTGGCGGGGGAGCTCCTACGAGCAGTACTTC.

CDR3 in DNA: TGTGCCAGCAATAGCGGGGGGGCTGAAGATACGCAGTATTTT. Translation gives CASNSGGAEDTQYF. The genes are TRBV6-1 and TRBJ2-3; 11 nucleotides line up with TRBD2. Germline lookup yields CDR1 MNHNS and CDR2 SASEGT. V lost 7 bases, J lost 5 bases, and 5 bases stayed unmatched. The CDR3 has 14 amino acids.

This clone was counted a single time. This chain uses TRBV5-6 with TRBJ2-1, with 7 positions matching TRBD2. CDR1 is SGHDT and CDR2 is YYEEEE in the germline V gene. The CDR3 spans 14 residues. J was trimmed by 5 bases and V by 7 bases; bases with no gene match: 9. CDR3: CASLRRGSNNEQFF. The CDR3 DNA sequence: TGTGCCAGCCTAAGGCGGGGGTCCAACAATGAGCAGTTCTTC.

CDR3 bases: TGTGCCAGTAGTAACAAAGACTATGGCTACACCTTC. This gives the protein CASSNKDYGYTF. The chain joins TRBV19 to TRBJ1-2; D is uncertain. V lost 4 bases to trimming and J lost 3 bases, with 6 bases between them. CDR3 length: 12 residues. Germline CDR1 LNHDA, CDR2 SQIVND (reference sequence).

The table lists this clone with a count of one. V is TRBV19 and J is TRBJ2-5, with D possibly TRBD1 on 5 matching bases. Germline V CDR1 and CDR2: LNHDA, SQIVND (reference sequence). This CDR3 has 13 amino acids. Trimming took off 1 base at V and 6 bases at J, with 9 bases between the two ends. The CDR3 reads CASSIGTSKTQYF. CDR3 coding DNA: TGTGCCAGTAGTATAGGGACAAGTAAGACCCAGTACTTC.

The chain has TRBV6-6 and TRBJ1-5; unclear D gene. The ends were cut back, 2 bases at V and 0 bases at J, with 5 bases in the middle. The CDR3 runs to 14 residues. Germline lookup yields CDR1 MNHNY and CDR2 SVGAGI (reference sequence). CDR3 nucleotide sequence: TGTGCCAGCAGTTACCTAAATAGCAATCAGCCCCAGCATTTT. It codes for CASSYLNSNQPQHF.

This clone was detected only a few times. This chain uses TRBV18 with TRBJ2-3; 8 bases map to TRBD1. The CDR3 totals 17 residues. The V segment lost 0 bases and the J segment 4 bases; nucleotides outside the gene matches: 9. CDR1 KGHSH and CDR2 LQKENI come from the germline V gene. DNA of the CDR3: TGTGCCAGCTCACCACCCGGTCGGGCAGGGGGCCCAGATACGCAGTATTTT. Encoded protein: CASSPPGRAGGPDTQYF. Variable domain in full (rest from reference TRBV18 and TRBJ2-3): NAGVMQNPRHLVRRRGQEARLRCSPMKGHSHVYWYRQLPEEGLKFMVYLQKENIIDESGMPKERFSAEFPKEGPSILRIQQVVRGDSAAYFCASSPPGRAGGPDTQYFGPGTRLTVL.

The rearrangement links TRBV2 to TRBJ1-5; maybe TRBD1 (6 bases). CDR3 size: 15 residues. Germline V gene sequence: CDR1 SNHLY, CDR2 FYNNEI. V gave up 4 bases and J gave up 6 bases, with 16 bases separating them. CDR3: CASSATGQFTQPQHF. CDR3 coding DNA: TGTGCCAGCAGTGCAACAGGACAGTTCACTCAGCCCCAGCATTTT.